This is a list of T cell receptor beta chains from one sample in a study of T cells after yellow fever vaccination. MiXCR was run by TCRdb on the 5' RACE reads, yielding one entry per CDR3 protein. Of some 670,000 distinct CDR3 sequences in the sample, roughly an eighth were seen once. The material was PBMCs, obtained on the day of the yellow fever booster vaccination. The receptors derive from a man younger than 40 who received the YFV17D yellow fever vaccine. Each CDR3 is given with its conserved first and last residue. The order of the fields is D gene, clone size, V gene, J gene, CDR3 protein, CDR3 DNA. A D gene is named only where the DNA matches it firmly. Only some rows state a clone size, as once, few, many or a class for expanded clones.

>NA|NA|TRBV4-2|TRBJ1-1
CASSQATRVYTEAFF
TGTGCCAGCAGCCAGGCAACTAGGGTATACACTGAAGCTTTCTTT
>NA|few|TRBV11-2|TRBJ2-4
CASSSSDRAKNIQYF
TGTGCCAGCAGCTCTTCGGACAGAGCCAAAAACATTCAGTACTTC
>NA|few|TRBV2|TRBJ2-7
CASSDKGYEQYF
TGTGCCAGCAGTGATAAGGGCTACGAGCAGTACTTC
>TRBD1|NA|TRBV5-1|TRBJ2-7
CASSSQGQGYYEQYF
TGCGCCAGCAGCTCCCAAGGACAGGGGTACTACGAGCAGTACTTC
>NA|NA|TRBV4-3|TRBJ2-6
CASSSRAVDSGANVLTF
TGCGCCAGCAGCTCCAGAGCCGTAGACTCTGGGGCCAACGTCCTGACTTTC
>NA|NA|TRBV6-5|TRBJ2-5
CASSYSGVRETQYF
TGTGCCAGCAGTTACTCTGGGGTACGGGAGACCCAGTACTTC
>NA|NA|TRBV14|TRBJ2-7
CASSQVISYEQYF
TGTGCCAGCAGCCAAGTTATCAGCTACGAGCAGTACTTC
>NA|few|TRBV6-5|TRBJ2-7
CASSYSGTPSYEQYF
TGTGCCAGCAGCTATTCCGGGACGCCGTCCTACGAGCAGTACTTC
>NA|few|TRBV18|TRBJ1-6
CASSGSGRNSPLHF
TGTGCCAGCTCAGGATCTGGGCGGAATTCACCCCTCCACTTT
>NA|NA|TRBV20-1|TRBJ2-2
CSVKRSVTGELFF
TGCAGTGTGAAGCGCTCGGTCACCGGGGAGCTGTTTTTT
>TRBD1|many|TRBV7-2|TRBJ2-7
CASSARDRARYEQYF
TGTGCCAGCAGCGCCCGGGACAGAGCGAGGTACGAGCAGTACTTC
>NA|NA|TRBV6-1|TRBJ2-3
CASRRIGTDTQYF
TGTGCCTCCCGGAGGATTGGCACAGATACGCAGTATTTT
>NA|few|TRBV29-1|TRBJ2-2
CSVQRGTNTGELFF
TGCAGCGTTCAAAGGGGCACGAACACCGGGGAGCTGTTTTTT
>NA|NA|TRBV19|TRBJ1-5
CASIGTPNQPQHF
TGTGCCAGTATAGGGACACCCAATCAGCCCCAGCATTTT
>TRBD1|few|TRBV4-3|TRBJ1-1
CASSQASGGRTEAFF
TGCGCCAGCAGCCAAGCATCAGGGGGCCGTACTGAAGCTTTCTTT
>NA|NA|TRBV25-1|TRBJ1-3
CASRMEGPHFSGNTIYF
TGTGCCAGTAGAATGGAGGGTCCCCATTTTTCTGGAAACACCATATATTTT
>TRBD2|few|TRBV20-1|TRBJ2-1
CSAGGRGGSFGEQFF
TGCAGTGCTGGGGGGAGGGGCGGGAGTTTTGGTGAGCAGTTCTTC
>NA|NA|TRBV29-1|TRBJ2-1
CSAGRVKRRGEQFF
TGCAGCGCAGGGCGGGTGAAACGACGGGGTGAGCAGTTCTTC
>TRBD1|NA|TRBV20-1|TRBJ2-7
CSARDRGQGPYEQYF
TGCAGTGCTAGAGATAGGGGACAGGGGCCCTACGAGCAGTACTTC
>NA|NA|TRBV5-6|TRBJ2-3
CASSAAPSDTQYF
TGTGCCAGCAGCGCGGCCCCCTCAGATACGCAGTATTTT
>NA|NA|TRBV4-3|TRBJ2-1
CASSQAAGRNEQFF
TGCGCCAGCAGCCAAGCGGCGGGAAGGAATGAGCAGTTCTTC
>NA|NA|TRBV4-3|TRBJ2-7
CASSQDFGSLPYEQYF
TGCGCCAGCAGCCAAGACTTTGGCAGCCTACCATACGAGCAGTACTTC
>NA|few|TRBV6-5|TRBJ2-5
CASSYGARETQYF
TGTGCCAGCAGTTACGGGGCCCGAGAGACCCAGTACTTC
>NA|few|TRBV5-1|TRBJ2-7
CASSPGTNSYEQYF
TGCGCCAGCAGCCCCGGGACGAACTCCTACGAGCAGTACTTC
>TRBD2|few|TRBV14|TRBJ2-3
CASSNSGRDSQYF
TGTGCCAGCAGCAATAGCGGGAGGGACTCGCAGTATTTT
>TRBD2|few|TRBV27|TRBJ2-1
CASSFRLAASARSYNEQFF
TGTGCCAGCAGTTTCAGACTAGCGGCTTCCGCCCGCTCCTACAATGAGCAGTTCTTC
>NA|few|TRBV5-1|TRBJ2-1
CASTRTSTGPNEQFF
TGCGCCAGTACCCGAACGTCCACAGGACCCAATGAGCAGTTCTTC
>NA|few|TRBV20-1|TRBJ2-7
CSANRAGSPYEQYF
TGCAGTGCTAACAGGGCGGGGTCCCCCTACGAGCAGTACTTC
>NA|NA|TRBV3-1|TRBJ1-4
CASSQPGMGEKLFF
TGTGCCAGCAGCCAACCGGGGATGGGTGAAAAACTGTTTTTT
>TRBD1|few|TRBV25-1|TRBJ1-5
CASSPSRGRGEPQHF
TGTGCCAGCAGTCCTTCTAGGGGGCGCGGGGAGCCCCAGCATTTT
>NA|many|TRBV24-1|TRBJ2-3
CATRDSLTSTDTQYF
TGTGCCACCCGAGACAGCCTAACTAGCACAGATACGCAGTATTTT
>NA|few|TRBV20-1|TRBJ1-5
CSARDPMGFGHF
TGCAGTGCTAGAGATCCGATGGGTTTTGGGCATTTT
>TRBD2|few|TRBV20-1|TRBJ2-1
CSARPAGNYNEQFF
TGCAGTGCTAGACCAGCGGGAAATTACAATGAGCAGTTCTTC
>NA|few|TRBV7-8|TRBJ2-7
CASSLSTGTAYEQYF
TGTGCCAGCAGCTTATCAACCGGGACGGCATACGAGCAGTACTTC
>TRBD1|few|TRBV29-1|TRBJ1-6
CSVRDRDINSPLHF
TGCAGCGTACGGGACAGGGACATAAACTCACCCCTCCACTTT
>TRBD2|few|TRBV29-1|TRBJ2-7
CSVENFLAGETYEQYF
TGCAGCGTTGAGAACTTCCTAGCGGGAGAAACCTACGAGCAGTACTTC
>TRBD1|NA|TRBV12-3/TRBV12-4|TRBJ1-4
CASSFSGGREKLFF
TGTGCCAGCAGTTTTTCAGGGGGTCGTGAAAAACTGTTTTTT
>NA|NA|TRBV18|TRBJ1-4
CASSWAQREKLFF
TGTGCCAGCTCATGGGCACAGCGAGAAAAACTGTTTTTT
>NA|NA|TRBV30|TRBJ2-1
CAWSVRVSSSYNEQFF
TGTGCCTGGAGTGTACGGGTTAGCTCGAGCTACAATGAGCAGTTCTTC
>NA|NA|TRBV7-2|TRBJ2-5
CASSLRHNQETQYF
TGTGCCAGCAGCCTTCGACACAACCAAGAGACCCAGTACTTC
>NA|NA|TRBV11-3|TRBJ2-2
CASSLLAYTGELFF
TGTGCCAGCAGCTTATTAGCTTACACCGGGGAGCTGTTTTTT
>NA|NA|TRBV7-9|TRBJ1-1
CASSRTGTTEAFF
TGTGCCAGCAGCCGAACCGGGACCACTGAAGCTTTCTTT
>TRBD2|many|TRBV7-2|TRBJ2-2
CASSSRGREVRELFF
TGTGCCAGCAGCTCCCGGGGGCGGGAGGTACGGGAGCTGTTTTTT
>NA|few|TRBV20-1|TRBJ1-2
CSTPERVNGYTF
TGCAGTACACCCGAGAGAGTGAATGGCTACACCTTC
>NA|NA|TRBV7-2|TRBJ2-2
CASSFGRAGNTGELFF
TGTGCCAGCAGCTTTGGACGGGCGGGAAACACCGGGGAGCTGTTTTTT
>NA|many|TRBV12-3/TRBV12-4|TRBJ1-1
CASSSDSTEAFF
TGTGCCAGCAGTTCGGACAGCACTGAAGCTTTCTTT
>NA|few|TRBV5-1|TRBJ2-3
CASSLVRDPWGTDTQYF
TGCGCCAGCAGCTTGGTCAGGGACCCTTGGGGCACAGATACGCAGTATTTT
>NA|few|TRBV12-3/TRBV12-4|TRBJ2-5
CASSLSSRGTQYF
TGTGCCAGCAGTTTATCTTCCCGGGGGACCCAGTACTTC
>NA|few|TRBV4-3|TRBJ1-6
CASSQAGYLSPLHF
TGCGCCAGCAGCCAAGCAGGGTATCTCTCACCCCTCCACTTT
>TRBD2|NA|TRBV27|TRBJ2-7
CASRPRLAGEHEQYF
TGTGCCAGCAGACCCAGACTAGCGGGAGAACACGAGCAGTACTTC
>NA|few|TRBV11-2|TRBJ2-7
CASSLLGAGGRTRPYEQYF
TGTGCCAGCAGCTTACTGGGGGCAGGGGGCCGGACTAGACCCTACGAGCAGTACTTC
>NA|few|TRBV9|TRBJ2-1
CASRDPTNNEQFF
TGTGCCAGCAGGGACCCCACTAACAATGAGCAGTTCTTC
>NA|NA|TRBV5-1|TRBJ2-3
CASSLNADGVTDTQYF
TGCGCCAGCAGCTTGAACGCGGACGGGGTCACAGATACGCAGTATTTT
>NA|few|TRBV12-3/TRBV12-4|TRBJ1-2
CASSFQGYYGYTF
TGTGCCAGCAGTTTTCAGGGGTACTATGGCTACACCTTC
>TRBD2|NA|TRBV20-1|TRBJ2-2
CSARDPAGGPTGELFF
TGCAGTGCTAGAGATCCGGCGGGAGGGCCCACCGGGGAGCTGTTTTTT
>NA|NA|TRBV6-1|TRBJ2-7
CASSPGRTSYEQYF
TGTGCCAGCAGCCCGGGCAGGACCTCCTACGAGCAGTACTTC
>NA|few|TRBV12-3/TRBV12-4|TRBJ2-6
CASQGGSSVLTF
TGTGCCAGCCAGGGTGGGTCCTCCGTCCTGACTTTC
>TRBD1|few|TRBV19|TRBJ2-7
CASSDRDRAGYEQYF
TGTGCCAGTAGTGACCGGGACAGGGCTGGCTACGAGCAGTACTTC